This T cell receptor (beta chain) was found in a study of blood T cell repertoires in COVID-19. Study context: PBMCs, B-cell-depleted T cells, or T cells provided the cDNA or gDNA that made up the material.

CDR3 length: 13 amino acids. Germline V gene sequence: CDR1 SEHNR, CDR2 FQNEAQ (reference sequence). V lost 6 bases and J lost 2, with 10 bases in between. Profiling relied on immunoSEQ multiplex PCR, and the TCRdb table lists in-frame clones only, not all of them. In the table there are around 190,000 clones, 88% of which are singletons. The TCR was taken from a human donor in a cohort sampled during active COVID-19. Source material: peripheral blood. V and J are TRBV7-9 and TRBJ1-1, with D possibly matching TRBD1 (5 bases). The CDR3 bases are TGTGCCAGCAGACCGGACATAAACACTGAAGCTTTCTTT. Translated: CASRPDINTEAFF.